These 21 T cell receptor beta chains were sequenced from one sample in a study of OX40 agonist ivuxolimab in advanced cancers. Data came from immunoSEQ multiplex PCR; TCRdb stores just in-frame clones and leaves some out. Found here are about 68,000 clones, about 84% of them singletons; the top ten hold 0.55% to 0.85%. The sequenced sample was CD4+ or CD8+ T cells sorted from blood, obtained in a trial of the OX40 agonist ivuxolimab. These receptors were obtained from an adult with an advanced solid tumor such as melanoma, head and neck, liver or kidney cancer.

The chain couples TRBV6-5 to TRBJ1-2, with D maybe TRBD1 (6 bases). CDR1 MNHEY and CDR2 SVGAGI come from the germline V gene. The CDR3 contains 14 residues. Deletions cut 2 bases from V and 2 bases from J, with 9 bases between. In nucleotides, the CDR3 is TGTGCCAGCAGTTACGATACAGGGAACTATGGCTACACCTTC. The encoded protein is CASSYDTGNYGYTF.

The V gene is TRBV19, the J gene TRBJ2-4, with a possible D match to TRBD1 (5 bases). V lost 1 base to trimming and J lost 4 bases, with 8 bases between them. This CDR3 comprises 14 residues. Germline V gene sequence: CDR1 LNHDA, CDR2 SQIVND (reference sequence). This chain's CDR3 is CASSIVQGKNIQYF. As DNA, the CDR3 is TGTGCCAGTAGTATAGTCCAGGGTAAAAACATTCAGTACTTC.

On this clone itself: The same CDR3 is also encoded by other DNA sequences in this sample. The chain links TRBV7-6 to TRBJ1-4, with TRBD1 matching over 8 bases. CDR3 size: 14 residues. CDR1 is SGHVS, CDR2 FNYEAQ, per germline. The J segment lost 5 bases and the V segment lost 1 base, leaving 0 bases of the junction unmatched. CDR3 sequence (DNA): TGTGCCAGCAGCTTAGGACAGGGGAATGAAAAACTGTTTTTT. Translating gives CASSLGQGNEKLFF.

The table lists this clone with a count of one. The gene calls are TRBV18 and TRBJ2-2; D not resolved. From germline, CDR1 is KGHSH and CDR2 LQKENI. The CDR3 consists of 12 residues. Trimming took off 6 bases at V and 5 bases at J, with 7 bases between the two ends. This chain's CDR3 is CASSKETGELFF. CDR3 in DNA: TGTGCCAGCTCTAAGGAGACCGGGGAGCTGTTTTTT.

V usage is TRBV7-9 and J usage is TRBJ2-2; D possibly corresponds to TRBD1 (6 bases). This CDR3 is 14 amino acids long. V was clipped by 2 bases and J by 6 bases, with 10 bases between them. CDR1 SEHNR and CDR2 FQNEAQ come from the germline V gene (reference sequence). CDR3 protein: CASSLQGNAGELFF. CDR3 in DNA: TGTGCCAGCAGCTTACAGGGGAATGCCGGGGAGCTGTTTTTT.

The chain carries TRBV6-5 and TRBJ1-6; D ambiguous. The ends were cut back, 3 bases at V and 4 bases at J, with 4 bases in the middle. This CDR3 region has 13 residues. From germline, CDR1 is MNHEY and CDR2 SVGAGI. CDR3 region: CASSYDYNSPLHF. In DNA, the CDR3 is TGTGCCAGCAGTTATGATTATAATTCACCCCTCCACTTT.

V is TRBV7-8 and J is TRBJ1-6; 8 bases line up with TRBD1. Looked up from germline, CDR1 is SGHVS and CDR2 is FQNEAQ. The length of the CDR3 is 17 residues. Trimming took 4 bases from V and 0 from J; bases not matched to a gene: 5. CDR3 amino acids: CASSSRTGSSYNSPLHF. DNA of the CDR3: TGTGCCAGCAGCTCCAGGACAGGGAGCTCCTATAATTCACCCCTCCACTTT.

This clone has a single count. The V and J genes are TRBV6-5 and TRBJ1-1; no firm D call. The V end was cut by 2 bases, the J end by 5 bases, with 9 bases between. The CDR3 loop spans 13 amino acids. CDR1 and CDR2 from the germline V gene are MNHEY and SVGAGI. The CDR3, as DNA: TGTGCCAGCAGTTACCTCCCTCGGACTGAAGCTTTCTTT. It specifies CASSYLPRTEAFF.

This clone was seen a handful of times. This chain connects TRBV12-5 to TRBJ1-2, with TRBD1 matching over 7 bases. Germline CDR1 is LGHNT and CDR2 is FRNRAP. This CDR3 is built from 17 residues. J lost 4 bases, V lost 0 bases, and 11 bases had no gene match. Here the CDR3 DNA reads TGTGCTAGTGGTTTGGTAGCCAGGGGGATCGCATTCTATGGCTACACCTTC. This codes for CASGLVARGIAFYGYTF.

This chain links TRBV4-3 with TRBJ1-1; a weak D match, TRBD1 (5 bases). CDR3 length: 15 amino acids. CDR1 is LGHNA and CDR2 is YSLEER in the germline V gene. The V gene lost 0 bases and the J gene lost 6 bases, with 14 bases spanning the gap. CDR3 amino acids: CASSQEATRVSEAFF. Here the CDR3 DNA reads TGCGCCAGCAGCCAAGAGGCTACCAGGGTCTCTGAAGCTTTCTTT.

The CDR3 bases are TGTGCCAGCAGTGGACAGCCCATGAACACTGAAGCTTTCTTT. It codes for CASSGQPMNTEAFF. The V call is TRBV2, the J call TRBJ1-1; tentatively, D is TRBD1 (5 bases). V was clipped by 4 bases and J by 0 bases, with 9 bases between them. The CDR3 length is 14 residues. From germline, CDR1 is SNHLY and CDR2 FYNNEI.

The chain uses TRBV5-4 and TRBJ2-5, with 7 bases identical to TRBD1. The CDR3 has 15 residues. V was pared by 0 bases and J by 4 bases, with 6 bases of the junction left unmatched. Germline V CDR1 and CDR2: SGHNT, YYREEE (reference sequence). CDR3 residues: CASSLALTGRETQYF. CDR3 DNA sequence: TGTGCCAGCAGCTTGGCCCTGACAGGGAGAGAGACCCAGTACTTC.

This clone was recorded only once. The rearrangement joins TRBV7-2 to TRBJ2-7, with 10 bases identical to TRBD1. V trimming: 5 bases; J trimming: 6 bases; junction bases outside the gene matches: 7. The CDR3 totals 14 residues. Germline assignment: CDR1 SGHTA and CDR2 FQGNSA. CDR3 bases: TGTGCCAGCAGCGACCAAGACAGGGGGCGCGAGCAGTACTTC. Residues: CASSDQDRGREQYF. Supplemented by reference TRBV7-2 and TRBJ2-7, the full variable domain reads GAGVSQSPSNKVTEKGKDVELRCDPISGHTALYWYRQSLGQGLEFLIYFQGNSAPDKSGLPSDRFSAERTGGSVSTLTIQRTQQEDSAVYLCASSDQDRGREQYFGPGTRLTVT.

The chain links TRBV23-1 to TRBJ2-4, with a tentative D call TRBD2 (7 bases). TRBV23-1 is an open reading frame, and its role is uncertain. The CDR3 spans 19 residues. V dropped 4 bases and J dropped 0 bases, with 22 bases sitting between them. CDR3 in DNA: TGCGCCAGCAGTCTCGCGGGGGCGGGGACAAGCCTAGCCAAAAACATTCAGTACTTC. This encodes CASSLAGAGTSLAKNIQYF.

This chain links TRBV5-1 with TRBJ1-1; possibly TRBD1 for D (5 bases). This CDR3 comprises 14 residues. Germline CDR1 reads SGHRS; CDR2 reads YFSETQ. The V and J ends lost 6 bases and 3 bases respectively, with 15 bases between them. The CDR3 DNA follows: TGCGCCAGCACCTGGGAGGGAGGGGACACTGAAGCTTTCTTT. Translated, it gives CASTWEGGDTEAFF.

The chain links TRBV27 to TRBJ2-2; tentative D call: TRBD1 (7 bases). Between the trimmed V and J ends, which lost 3 bases and 8 bases, there was a span of 19 bases. Per the germline V gene, CDR1 is MNHEY and CDR2 is SMNVEV (reference sequence). The CDR3 loop spans 16 amino acids. Here the CDR3 reads CASSFQQTGRLGELFF. The CDR3 DNA is TGTGCCAGCAGTTTCCAACAGACAGGGAGGTTGGGGGAGCTGTTTTTT.

This clone appeared a single time. Written as DNA, the CDR3 is TGCGCCAGCAGCCAAGCCCTAGCGGCAAACAATGAGCAGTTCTTC. It yields the protein CASSQALAANNEQFF. This rearrangement joins TRBV4-1 to TRBJ2-1, with 7 bases lining up with TRBD2. The CDR3 sequence is 15 residues long. The germline gives CDR1 MGHRA, CDR2 YSYEKL. V lost 1 base, J lost 5 bases, and 5 bases stayed unmatched.

The chain carries TRBV19 and TRBJ1-1; 8 bases match TRBD1. Germline trimming cut 5 bases from V and 3 bases from J; bases unmatched to any gene: 14. The CDR3 covers 17 residues. CDR1 and CDR2 from the germline V gene are LNHDA and SQIVND (reference sequence). CDR3 sequence: CASSLGISGGAYTEAFF. The CDR3 coding sequence is TGTGCCAGTAGTTTGGGGATCTCAGGGGGCGCCTACACTGAAGCTTTCTTT.

The chain is built from TRBV9 and TRBJ1-1; TRBD1 is a possible D gene (5 bases). The germline V and J ends were trimmed by 4 bases and 1 base, with 11 bases remaining between them. Germline assignment: CDR1 SGDLS and CDR2 YYNGEE. The length of the CDR3 is 14 residues. CDR3 coding DNA: TGTGCCAGCAGCAGGGGAACATGGAACACTGAAGCTTTCTTT. Residues: CASSRGTWNTEAFF.

This clone has only a few counts. The V gene is TRBV10-3, the J gene TRBJ2-7; D remains ambiguous. The CDR3 has 14 amino acids. With 8 bases removed from V and 1 base from J, the gap between germline ends came to 15 bases. In germline, CDR1 is ENHRY, CDR2 SYGVKD. CDR3 sequence: CAILRQAGSYEQYF. The CDR3, as DNA: TGTGCCATCCTAAGGCAGGCAGGATCCTACGAGCAGTACTTC.

The chain uses TRBV12-5 and TRBJ1-5; 8 positions agree with TRBD1. The CDR3 loop spans 14 amino acids. Germline CDR1 reads LGHNT; CDR2 reads FRNRAP. Trimming cost V 6 bases and J 5 bases; bases outside gene matches: 6. The CDR3 nucleotides are TGTGCTAGTGGATTCGGACAGGGTTATCAGCCCCAGCATTTT. This sequence encodes CASGFGQGYQPQHF.